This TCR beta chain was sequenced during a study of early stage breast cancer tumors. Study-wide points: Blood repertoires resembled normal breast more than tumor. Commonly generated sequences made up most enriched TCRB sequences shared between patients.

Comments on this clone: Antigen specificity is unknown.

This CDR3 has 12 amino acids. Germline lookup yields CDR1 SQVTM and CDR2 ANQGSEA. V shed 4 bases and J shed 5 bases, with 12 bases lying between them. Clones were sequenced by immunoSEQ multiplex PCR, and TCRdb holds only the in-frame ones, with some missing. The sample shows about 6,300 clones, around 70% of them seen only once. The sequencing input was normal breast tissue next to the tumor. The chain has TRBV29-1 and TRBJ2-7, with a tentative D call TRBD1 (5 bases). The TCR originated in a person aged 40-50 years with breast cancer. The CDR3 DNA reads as TGCAGCGTTGGGTCCAGGGCGGACGAGCAGTACTTC. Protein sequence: CSVGSRADEQYF.